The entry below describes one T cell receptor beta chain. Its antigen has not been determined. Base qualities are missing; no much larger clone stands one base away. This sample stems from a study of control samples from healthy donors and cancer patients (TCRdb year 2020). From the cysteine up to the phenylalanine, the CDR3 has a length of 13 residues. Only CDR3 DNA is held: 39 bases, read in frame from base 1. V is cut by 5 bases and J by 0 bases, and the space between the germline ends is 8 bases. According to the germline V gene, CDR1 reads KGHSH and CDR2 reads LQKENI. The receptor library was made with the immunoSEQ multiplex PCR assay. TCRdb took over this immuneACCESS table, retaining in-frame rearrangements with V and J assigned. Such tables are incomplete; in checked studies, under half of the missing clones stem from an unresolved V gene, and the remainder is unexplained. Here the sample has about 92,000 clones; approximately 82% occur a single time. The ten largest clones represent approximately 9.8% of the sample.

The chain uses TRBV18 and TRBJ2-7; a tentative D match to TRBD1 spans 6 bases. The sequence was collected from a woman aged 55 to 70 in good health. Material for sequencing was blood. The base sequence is TGTGCCAGCTCAATGGACAGCTCCTACGAGCAGTACTTC. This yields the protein CASSMDSSYEQYF.